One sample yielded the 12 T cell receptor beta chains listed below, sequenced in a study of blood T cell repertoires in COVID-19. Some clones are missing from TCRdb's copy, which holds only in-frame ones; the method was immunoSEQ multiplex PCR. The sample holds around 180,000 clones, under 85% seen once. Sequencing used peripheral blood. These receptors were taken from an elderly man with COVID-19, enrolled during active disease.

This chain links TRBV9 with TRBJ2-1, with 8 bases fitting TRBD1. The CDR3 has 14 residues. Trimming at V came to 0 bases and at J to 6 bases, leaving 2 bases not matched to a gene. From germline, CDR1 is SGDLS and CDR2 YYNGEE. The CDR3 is CASSVGQGSNEQFF. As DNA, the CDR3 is TGTGCCAGCAGCGTAGGACAGGGGTCCAATGAGCAGTTCTTC.

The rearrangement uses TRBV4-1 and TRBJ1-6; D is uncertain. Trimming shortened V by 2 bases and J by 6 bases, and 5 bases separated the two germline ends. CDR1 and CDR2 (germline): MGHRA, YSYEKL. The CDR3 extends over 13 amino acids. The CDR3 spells CASSQLVNSPLHF. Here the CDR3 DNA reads TGCGCCAGCAGCCAACTCGTTAATTCACCCCTCCACTTT.

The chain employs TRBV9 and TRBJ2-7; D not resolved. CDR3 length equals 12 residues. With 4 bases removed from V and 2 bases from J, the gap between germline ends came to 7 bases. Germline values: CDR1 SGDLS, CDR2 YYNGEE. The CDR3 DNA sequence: TGTGCCAGCAGCCGAGACACCTACGAGCAGTACTTC. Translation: CASSRDTYEQYF. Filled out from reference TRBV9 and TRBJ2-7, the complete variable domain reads DSGVTQTPKHLITATGQRVTLRCSPRSGDLSVYWYQQSLDQGLQFLIQYYNGEERAKGNILERFSAQQFPDLHSELNLSSLELGDSALYFCASSRDTYEQYFGPGTRLTVT.

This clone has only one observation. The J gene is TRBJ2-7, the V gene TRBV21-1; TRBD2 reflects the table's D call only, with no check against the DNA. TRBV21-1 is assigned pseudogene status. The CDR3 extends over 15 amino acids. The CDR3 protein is CASMQPGLRAYEQYF. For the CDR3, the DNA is TGTGCCAGCATGCAACCGGGTTTACGCGCTTACGAGCAGTACTTC.

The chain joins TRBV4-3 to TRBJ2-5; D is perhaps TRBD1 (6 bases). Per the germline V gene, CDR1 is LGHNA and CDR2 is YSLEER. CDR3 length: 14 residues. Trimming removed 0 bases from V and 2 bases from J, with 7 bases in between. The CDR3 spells CASSQDRGQETQYF. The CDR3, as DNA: TGCGCCAGCAGCCAAGACAGGGGTCAAGAGACCCAGTACTTC.

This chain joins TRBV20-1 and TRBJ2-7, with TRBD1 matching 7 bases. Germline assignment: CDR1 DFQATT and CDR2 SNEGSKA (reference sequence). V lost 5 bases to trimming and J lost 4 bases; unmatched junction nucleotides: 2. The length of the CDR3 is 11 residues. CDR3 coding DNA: TGCAGTGCTTCGACAGGGTACGAGCAGTACTTC. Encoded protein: CSASTGYEQYF.

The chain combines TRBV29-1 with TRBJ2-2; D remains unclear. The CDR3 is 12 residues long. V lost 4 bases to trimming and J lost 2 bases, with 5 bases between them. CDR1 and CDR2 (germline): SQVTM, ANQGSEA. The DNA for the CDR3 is TGCAGCGTTGGGAGAAACACCGGGGAGCTGTTTTTT. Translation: CSVGRNTGELFF.

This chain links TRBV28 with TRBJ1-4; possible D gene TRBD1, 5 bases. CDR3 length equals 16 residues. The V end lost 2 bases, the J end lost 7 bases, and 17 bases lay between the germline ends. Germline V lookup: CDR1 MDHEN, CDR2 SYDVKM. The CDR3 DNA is TGTGCCAGCAGTTTACTCTTCAGGGCCCGAGGTGAAAAACTGTTTTTT. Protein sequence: CASSLLFRARGEKLFF.

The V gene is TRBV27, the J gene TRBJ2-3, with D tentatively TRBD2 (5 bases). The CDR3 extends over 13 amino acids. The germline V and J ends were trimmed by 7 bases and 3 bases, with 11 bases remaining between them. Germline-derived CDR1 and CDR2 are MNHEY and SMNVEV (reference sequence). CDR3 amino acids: CASKGLVTDTQYF. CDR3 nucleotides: TGTGCCAGCAAAGGACTCGTAACAGATACGCAGTATTTT.

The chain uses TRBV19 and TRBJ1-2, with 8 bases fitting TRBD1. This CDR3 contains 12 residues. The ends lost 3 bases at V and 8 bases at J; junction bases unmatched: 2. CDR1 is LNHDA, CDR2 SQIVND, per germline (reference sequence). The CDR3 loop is CASSIDRGGYTF. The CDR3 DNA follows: TGTGCCAGTAGTATTGACAGGGGAGGCTACACCTTC.

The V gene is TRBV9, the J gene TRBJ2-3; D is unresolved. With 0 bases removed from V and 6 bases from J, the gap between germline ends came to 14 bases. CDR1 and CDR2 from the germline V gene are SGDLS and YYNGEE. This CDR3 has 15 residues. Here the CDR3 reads CASSVADGRRDTQYF. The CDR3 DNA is TGTGCCAGCAGCGTAGCTGACGGCCGGCGGGATACGCAGTATTTT.

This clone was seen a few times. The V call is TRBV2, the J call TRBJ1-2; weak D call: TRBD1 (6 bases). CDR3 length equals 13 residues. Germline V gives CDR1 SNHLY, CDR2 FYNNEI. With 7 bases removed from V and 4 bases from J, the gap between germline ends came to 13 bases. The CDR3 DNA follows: TGTGCCAGCACCGAGGGGGGGTTCTATGGCTACACCTTC. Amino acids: CASTEGGFYGYTF. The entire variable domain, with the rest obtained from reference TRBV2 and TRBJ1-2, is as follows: EPEVTQTPSHQVTQMGQEVILRCVPISNHLYFYWYRQILGQKVEFLVSFYNNEISEKSEIFDDQFSVERPDGSNFTLKIRSTKLEDSAMYFCASTEGGFYGYTFGSGTRLTVV.